Below are 11 T cell receptor beta chains sequenced from a single sample in a study of CD8 T cells in ankylosing spondylitis. TCRdb ran MiXCR on the 5' RACE reads and lists one entry per CDR3 protein. The data hold around 300,000 distinct CDR3 sequences, with roughly 14% observed a single time. Sequenced input: blood, either unsorted or a sorted T cell fraction (not recorded which). The receptors originated from a male donor with ankylosing spondylitis or in good health (not recorded which).

This clonotype was detected only a few times. The rearrangement links TRBV7-7 to TRBJ2-2; 9 positions match TRBD2. From germline, CDR1 is SSHAT and CDR2 FNYEAQ (reference sequence). The trim removed 0 bases at V and 1 base at J, leaving 0 bases unmatched. This CDR3 is built from 16 residues. Written as DNA, the CDR3 is TGTGCCAGCAGCTTAGCAGCGGGAGGGAACACCGGGGAGCTGTTTTTT. The encoded protein is CASSLAAGGNTGELFF.

In this sample, this clonotype turned up a few times. The chain is built from TRBV3-1 and TRBJ2-1; D not certain. This CDR3 contains 14 residues. V was pared by 0 bases and J by 9 bases, with 12 bases between. CDR1 and CDR2 (germline): LGHDT, YNNKEL (reference sequence). CDR3 bases: TGTGCCAGCAGCCAAGACCCGGGTCCCCTTGAGCAGTTCTTC. Encoded protein: CASSQDPGPLEQFF.

The chain uses TRBV20-1 and TRBJ2-5; D remains ambiguous. Germline loops: CDR1 DFQATT, CDR2 SNEGSKA (reference sequence). The germline V and J ends were trimmed by 5 bases and 2 bases, with 6 bases remaining between them. CDR3 length equals 11 residues. Here the CDR3 reads CSAQHQETQYF. The CDR3 DNA reads TGCAGTGCTCAACATCAAGAGACCCAGTACTTC.

In this sample, this clonotype turned up a few times. CDR3 region: CASSLALRTDTQYF. For the CDR3, the DNA is TGTGCCAGCAGCTTGGCACTGCGCACAGATACGCAGTATTTT. This sequence joins TRBV11-3 and TRBJ2-3, with D uncertain. V was shortened by 3 bases and J by 1 base, with 8 bases between the two germline ends. Germline V gene data show CDR1 as SGHNT and CDR2 as YENEEA. This CDR3 has 14 residues.

This chain uses TRBV5-1 with TRBJ2-4, with a tentative D call TRBD1 (6 bases). CDR3 length: 16 amino acids. CDR1 is SGHRS, CDR2 YFSETQ, per germline. Trimming took 4 bases from V and 0 from J, leaving 14 bases between them. CDR3: CASSARQDLAKNIQYF. Written as DNA, the CDR3 is TGCGCCAGCAGCGCTCGACAGGACCTAGCCAAAAACATTCAGTACTTC.

The chain recombines TRBV20-1 with TRBJ2-2, with no clear D. Trimming left V 6 bases short and J 2 bases short, with 7 bases between. The CDR3 covers 12 residues. The germline V gene encodes CDR1 DFQATT and CDR2 SNEGSKA (reference sequence). The CDR3 nucleotides read TGCAGTGCCCTGACTAACACCGGGGAGCTGTTTTTT. Translation: CSALTNTGELFF.

The chain is built from TRBV11-2 and TRBJ2-7, with TRBD1 matching over 9 bases. Germline values: CDR1 SGHAT, CDR2 FQNNGV. V shed 5 bases, J shed 4 bases, and the junction held 9 bases outside the gene matches. The CDR3 is made up of 15 amino acids. The CDR3 here is CASSPWDRVTYEQYF. CDR3 sequence (DNA): TGTGCCAGCAGCCCGTGGGACAGGGTAACGTACGAGCAGTACTTC.

This chain joins TRBV12-3 or TRBV12-4 and TRBJ2-3; D possibly matches TRBD1 or TRBD2 (5 bases each). The V end was cut by 5 bases, the J end by 4 bases, with 13 bases between. This CDR3 spans 14 amino acids. The CDR3 nucleotides read TGTGCCAGCAGTCGGATCCGGGGCCCAGATACGCAGTATTTT. Translation: CASSRIRGPDTQYF.

This clonotype occurred a few times. The chain couples TRBV12-3 or TRBV12-4 to TRBJ2-7, with TRBD2 matching over 15 bases. The CDR3 totals 16 residues. V lost 4 bases and J lost 7; bases outside the gene matches: 8. The CDR3 nucleotides read TGTGCCAGCAGTTCCGGACTAGCGGGAGGGCTACGGGAGCAGTACTTC. Protein product: CASSSGLAGGLREQYF.

This clonotype occurred many times. This chain joins TRBV20-1 and TRBJ1-2; the D gene is possibly TRBD1 (5 bases). Looked up from germline, CDR1 is DFQATT and CDR2 is SNEGSKA (reference sequence). CDR3 length: 13 amino acids. V was pared by 0 bases and J by 4 bases, with 9 bases between. As DNA, the CDR3 is TGCAGTGCTAGAGACCCAGGGAGCTATGGCTACACCTTC. Amino acid sequence: CSARDPGSYGYTF.

The chain recombines TRBV18 with TRBJ2-7; D is unclear. The germline gives CDR1 KGHSH, CDR2 LQKENI. V was pared by 1 base and J by 4 bases, with 8 bases between. The CDR3 sequence is 13 residues long. This CDR3 is CASSPRPGYEQYF. CDR3 bases: TGTGCCAGCTCACCACGACCCGGGTACGAGCAGTACTTC.